This is a list of T cell receptor beta chains from one sample in a study of response to subunit inactivated influenza vaccine. TCRdb analysed the RT-PCR reads with MiXCR anew, one entry per CDR3 protein. The sample has about 540,000 distinct CDR3 sequences; roughly a quarter are singletons. This sample was also put to use in a study of T cells expressing NK-cell markers.

The specimen was CD4+ T cells sorted from PBMCs, collected 12 days after vaccination. All receptors derive from a man aged 50-59 years who received an inactivated influenza vaccine. Each CDR3 is given with its conserved first and last residue. The D gene is left open where the match is weak. Part of the rows lack a size; the others show once, few, many or a class for expanded clones.

TRBD2	.	TRBV12-3/TRBV12-4	TRBJ2-7	TGTGCCAGCAGTTTTTCTCCTAGCGGGATTTACGAGCAGTACTTC	CASSFSPSGIYEQYF
.	few	TRBV7-9	TRBJ2-1	TGTGCCAGCAGCTTCCGGGACCTCGTAAATGAGCAGTTCTTC	CASSFRDLVNEQFF
.	.	TRBV21-1	TRBJ1-5	TGTGCCAGCAGCACCTACAGTTCTGGCAATCAGCCCCAGCATTTT	CASSTYSSGNQPQHF
TRBD1	.	TRBV18	TRBJ1-5	TGTGCCAGCTCGCCGCCGGGACAGGGATATAGCAATCAGCCCCAGCATTTT	CASSPPGQGYSNQPQHF
TRBD2	.	TRBV12-3/TRBV12-4	TRBJ2-3	TGTGCCAGCAGACCGCTAGCGGGAGTTACGCAGTATTTT	CASRPLAGVTQYF
.	.	TRBV12-3/TRBV12-4	TRBJ1-5	TGTGCCAGCAGTTTCTATTATCGGACAAGGGGCAATCAGCCCCAGCATTTT	CASSFYYRTRGNQPQHF
TRBD1	many	TRBV6-1	TRBJ2-7	TGTGCCAGCAGTGGACAGGGGATCGAGCAGTACTTC	CASSGQGIEQYF
.	few	TRBV11-1	TRBJ2-1	TGTGCCAGCAGCCCCAGTTTAAGGATTTGGCCAAGGGACCCCTACAATGAGCAGTTCTTC	CASSPSLRIWPRDPYNEQFF
TRBD1	.	TRBV6-1	TRBJ1-1	TGTGCCAGCTTGACAGGGATGAACACTGAAGCTTTCTTT	CASLTGMNTEAFF
.	few	TRBV14	TRBJ1-5	TGTGCCAGCAGCCAAGGGGGCCTGGGGAATCAGCCCCAGCATTTT	CASSQGGLGNQPQHF
TRBD1	.	TRBV2	TRBJ1-1	TGTGCCAGCAGTGAAAATCTCGACAGGGTAAGGTGGACTGAAGCTTTCTTT	CASSENLDRVRWTEAFF
TRBD2	.	TRBV7-2	TRBJ2-1	TGTGCCAGCAGCTCCGGGGGGGGCAGTGAGCAGTTCTTC	CASSSGGGSEQFF
.	.	TRBV7-2	TRBJ1-2	TGTGCCAGCAGCCGACAGCCGGGACTCTATGGCTACACCTTC	CASSRQPGLYGYTF
TRBD2	.	TRBV5-1	TRBJ2-2	TGCGCCAGCAGCCAAGGACTAGCGGCAGGGGCCGGGGAGCTGTTTTTT	CASSQGLAAGAGELFF
.	.	TRBV27	TRBJ2-1	TGTGCCAGCAGTCCGGACTGGGGGTCCTACAATGAGCAGTTCTTC	CASSPDWGSYNEQFF
.	many	TRBV29-1	TRBJ2-5	TGCAGCGTTGAAACTTTTGAGACCCAGTACTTC	CSVETFETQYF
.	many	TRBV7-9	TRBJ2-4	TGTGCCAGCAGCTTAGCGACAGGTCGGGCTAGGGACATTCAGTACTTC	CASSLATGRARDIQYF
TRBD2	.	TRBV3-1	TRBJ2-1	TGTGCCAGCAGCCAAGAAGGGCTAGCGGGAGTCAATGAGCAGTTCTTC	CASSQEGLAGVNEQFF
.	few	TRBV29-1	TRBJ1-3	TGCAGCGTTGAAATGCGGACTGGAAACACCATATATTTT	CSVEMRTGNTIYF
.	few	TRBV3-1	TRBJ2-3	TGTGCCAGCAGCCAAGCCCTGGACGGCAGGTATACGCAGTATTTT	CASSQALDGRYTQYF
TRBD1	.	TRBV5-4	TRBJ1-1	TGTGCCAGCAGCCTGCCCGGGACAGGGGCCACTGAAGCTTTCTTT	CASSLPGTGATEAFF
.	.	TRBV7-7	TRBJ2-7	TGTGCCAGCAGCCGCGATATCGCCGGATTGGGGGAGCAGTACTTC	CASSRDIAGLGEQYF
TRBD1	few	TRBV5-1	TRBJ2-3	TGCGCCAGCAGCTTAACAGGGGACACAGATACGCAGTATTTT	CASSLTGDTDTQYF
TRBD1	few	TRBV18	TRBJ2-4	TGTGCCAGCTCGGGGACCAAGGGGGCAGCCAAAAACATTCAGTACTTC	CASSGTKGAAKNIQYF
.	.	TRBV28	TRBJ2-7	TGTGCCAGCAGTGGGCCAGGGTCTTCCTACGAGCAGTACTTC	CASSGPGSSYEQYF
TRBD2	once	TRBV12-3/TRBV12-4	TRBJ2-7	TGTGCCAGCAGCCGGACTAGTCCGGGCGAGCAGTACTTC	CASSRTSPGEQYF
TRBD2	.	TRBV20-1	TRBJ2-2	TGCAGTGCCCCACTAGCGGGGGACGGGGAGCTGTTTTTT	CSAPLAGDGELFF
.	.	TRBV5-1	TRBJ2-3	TGCGCCAGCAGCTTGGCACTGACAAACACAGATACGCAGTATTTT	CASSLALTNTDTQYF
TRBD2	.	TRBV28	TRBJ2-7	TGTGCCAGCAGGGGGACTAGCGGGAGTAACGAGCAGTACTTC	CASRGTSGSNEQYF
.	few	TRBV6-1	TRBJ2-3	TGTGCCAGCAGGTGGGCGGGTTCAGATACGCAGTATTTT	CASRWAGSDTQYF
.	few	TRBV4-3	TRBJ1-2	TGCGCCAGCAGCCAAGGGAGGGAATCTTATGGCTACACCTTC	CASSQGRESYGYTF
.	.	TRBV30	TRBJ2-3	TGTGCCTGGAGCCGTCTCGGGGGAGGCACAGATACGCAGTATTTT	CAWSRLGGGTDTQYF
.	few	TRBV5-1	TRBJ1-1	TGCGCCAGCAGCTCCTCTACGTCGGCGACCGCCACTGAAGCTTTCTTT	CASSSSTSATATEAFF
.	many	TRBV21-1	TRBJ1-5	TGTGCCACAGGGGCCTCGAGCAATCAGCCCCAGCATTTT	CATGASSNQPQHF
TRBD2	.	TRBV27	TRBJ2-1	TGTGCCAGCAGTTTCGGGACTAGCGGGGTCCGTGAGCAGTTCTTC	CASSFGTSGVREQFF
.	.	TRBV15	TRBJ2-3	TGTGCCACCAGCAGACCGGAAAGGGACGATACGCAGTATTTT	CATSRPERDDTQYF
.	few	TRBV7-2	TRBJ2-3	TGTGCCAGCAGCTTAGCCTTGGAGCAGTATTTT	CASSLALEQYF
TRBD2	.	TRBV7-2	TRBJ2-1	TGTGCCAGCAGCCCCCGGACTAGCGGGGCCTTAATGGAGCAGTTCTTC	CASSPRTSGALMEQFF
.	few	TRBV5-1	TRBJ2-7	TGCGCCAGCAGCGGGGGGGGGGCCTCCCACTACGAGCAGTACTTC	CASSGGGASHYEQYF
.	few	TRBV20-1	TRBJ1-6	TGCAGTGCTAGAGATATCGGCGATTCACCCCTCCACTTT	CSARDIGDSPLHF